Listed below are T cell receptor beta chains from one sample, sequenced in a study of technical replicates of blood from a few donors. Sequenced by immunoSEQ multiplex PCR; TCRdb stores in-frame clones only, minus some. This table holds about 59,000 clones, around 95% found once. Sequences were obtained from PBMCs. The receptors derive from a human donor in good health. Some clones in this sample may be carry-over from other donors' samples. Each CDR3 is given with its conserved first and last residue. Fields, in order: CDR3 protein, CDR3 DNA, clone size, D gene, V gene, J gene. A D gene is named only where the DNA matches it firmly. Some rows have no size entry. The others give once, few or many, or a class for an expanded clone.

cdr3_aa: CASQGSGNTIYF
cdr3_nt: TGTGCCAGCCAGGGTTCTGGAAACACCATATATTTT
clone_size: medium-sized
d_call: .
v_call: TRBV2
j_call: TRBJ1-3

cdr3_aa: CASSLGLAGGLLFEDTQYF
cdr3_nt: TGCGCCAGCAGCTTGGGACTAGCGGGAGGGCTATTGTTTGAAGATACGCAGTATTTT
clone_size: .
d_call: TRBD2
v_call: TRBV5-1
j_call: TRBJ2-3

cdr3_aa: CFTIPGQGLNTEAFF
cdr3_nt: TGTTTTACGATACCGGGACAGGGACTGAACACTGAAGCTTTCTTT
clone_size: .
d_call: TRBD1
v_call: TRBV30
j_call: TRBJ1-1

cdr3_aa: CASSVGLAGPRGELFF
cdr3_nt: TGTGCCAGCAGCGTAGGATTAGCGGGACCGAGGGGGGAGCTGTTTTTT
clone_size: few
d_call: TRBD2
v_call: TRBV7-3
j_call: TRBJ2-2

cdr3_aa: CASSSGSQGKNTEAFF
cdr3_nt: TGTGCCAGCAGTTCCGGTTCGCAGGGGAAGAACACTGAAGCTTTCTTT
clone_size: .
d_call: .
v_call: TRBV6-6
j_call: TRBJ1-1

cdr3_aa: CASSPRQGYEQYF
cdr3_nt: TGTGCCAGCTCACCGAGACAGGGCTACGAGCAGTACTTC
clone_size: .
d_call: TRBD1
v_call: TRBV18
j_call: TRBJ2-7

cdr3_aa: CASSVFSGGSYNSPLHF
cdr3_nt: TGTGCCAGCAGCGTATTCTCAGGGGGAAGCTATAATTCACCCCTCCACTTT
clone_size: .
d_call: TRBD1
v_call: TRBV9
j_call: TRBJ1-6

cdr3_aa: CASSQAFKSQYGYTF
cdr3_nt: TGCGCCAGCAGCCAAGCTTTCAAATCCCAGTATGGCTACACCTTC
clone_size: .
d_call: .
v_call: TRBV4-1
j_call: TRBJ1-2

cdr3_aa: CASSSRGNQPQHF
cdr3_nt: TGTGCCAGCAGCTCCAGGGGCAATCAGCCCCAGCATTTT
clone_size: .
d_call: .
v_call: TRBV5-8
j_call: TRBJ1-5

cdr3_aa: CASSSGQVLFTEAFF
cdr3_nt: TGTGCCAGTAGTAGCGGACAGGTATTGTTCACTGAAGCTTTCTTT
clone_size: .
d_call: TRBD1
v_call: TRBV19
j_call: TRBJ1-1

cdr3_aa: CASSQAAGGAGTQYF
cdr3_nt: TGCGCCAGCAGCCAAGCAGCGGGGGGGGCCGGCACGCAGTATTTT
clone_size: .
d_call: TRBD2
v_call: TRBV4-3
j_call: TRBJ2-3

cdr3_aa: CASSPTATNEKLFF
cdr3_nt: TGTGCCAGTAGCCCGACAGCAACTAATGAAAAACTGTTTTTT
clone_size: .
d_call: .
v_call: TRBV19
j_call: TRBJ1-4

cdr3_aa: CASSLDTGATGELFF
cdr3_nt: TGTGCCAGCAGCTTGGACACAGGGGCCACCGGGGAGCTGTTTTTT
clone_size: .
d_call: TRBD1
v_call: TRBV5-6
j_call: TRBJ2-2

cdr3_aa: CASSLGEEQFF
cdr3_nt: TGCGCCAGCAGCTTGGGCGAGGAGCAGTTCTTC
clone_size: .
d_call: .
v_call: TRBV5-1
j_call: TRBJ2-1

cdr3_aa: CASSLTSTDTQYF
cdr3_nt: TGTGCCAGCAGCTTAACTAGCACAGATACGCAGTATTTT
clone_size: .
d_call: .
v_call: TRBV13
j_call: TRBJ2-3

cdr3_aa: CASSAGGPRETQYF
cdr3_nt: TGTGCCAGCAGCGCGGGGGGGCCTAGGGAGACCCAGTACTTC
clone_size: .
d_call: TRBD2
v_call: TRBV9
j_call: TRBJ2-5

cdr3_aa: CASSVLAGEQYF
cdr3_nt: TGTGCCAGCAGTGTTCTGGCGGGCGAGCAGTACTTC
clone_size: .
d_call: .
v_call: TRBV2
j_call: TRBJ2-7

cdr3_aa: CASSQGEADNTEAFF
cdr3_nt: TGTGCCAGCAGCCAAGGAGAGGCAGACAACACTGAAGCTTTCTTT
clone_size: .
d_call: .
v_call: TRBV4-2
j_call: TRBJ1-1

cdr3_aa: CASSQVTTNEKLFF
cdr3_nt: TGCGCCAGCAGCCAAGTCACAACTAATGAAAAACTGTTTTTT
clone_size: .
d_call: .
v_call: TRBV4-1
j_call: TRBJ1-4

cdr3_aa: CASRLTAGGLDEQFF
cdr3_nt: TGCGCCAGCAGATTGACAGCGGGGGGGCTCGATGAGCAGTTCTTC
clone_size: .
d_call: TRBD2
v_call: TRBV5-1
j_call: TRBJ2-1

cdr3_aa: CASSLDRIGQIPGEQFF
cdr3_nt: TGTGCCAGCTCACTGGACAGGATCGGGCAGATACCGGGTGAGCAGTTCTTC
clone_size: .
d_call: TRBD1
v_call: TRBV18
j_call: TRBJ2-1

cdr3_aa: CASSPWDSPQETQYF
cdr3_nt: TGTGCCAGCAGCCCCTGGGACAGCCCACAAGAGACCCAGTACTTC
clone_size: .
d_call: TRBD1
v_call: TRBV7-6
j_call: TRBJ2-5

cdr3_aa: CASSQPYQGSYNEQFF
cdr3_nt: TGCGCCAGCAGCCAACCGTACCAGGGATCCTACAATGAGCAGTTCTTC
clone_size: .
d_call: .
v_call: TRBV4-1
j_call: TRBJ2-1

cdr3_aa: CASSLVPPAGELFF
cdr3_nt: TGCGCCAGCAGCTTGGTTCCGCCGGCCGGGGAGCTGTTTTTT
clone_size: .
d_call: .
v_call: TRBV5-1
j_call: TRBJ2-2

cdr3_aa: CASSLTSGMYNEQFF
cdr3_nt: TGCGCCAGCAGCCTGACTAGCGGGATGTACAATGAGCAGTTCTTC
clone_size: .
d_call: TRBD2
v_call: TRBV4-1
j_call: TRBJ2-1

cdr3_aa: CASSYSDDSPNGYTF
cdr3_nt: TGTGCCAGCAGTTACTCTGACGACAGCCCAAACGGCTACACCTTC
clone_size: .
d_call: .
v_call: TRBV6-5
j_call: TRBJ1-2

cdr3_aa: CASSYEENTEAFF
cdr3_nt: TGTGCCAGCAGTTACGAGGAGAACACTGAAGCTTTCTTT
clone_size: .
d_call: .
v_call: TRBV6-5
j_call: TRBJ1-1

cdr3_aa: CASSATGSGSIYNEQFF
cdr3_nt: TGTGCCAGCAGCGCCACGGGAAGCGGGAGTATCTACAATGAGCAGTTCTTC
clone_size: few
d_call: TRBD2
v_call: TRBV7-2
j_call: TRBJ2-1

cdr3_aa: CASSVGGISFGEQYF
cdr3_nt: TGTGCCAGCAGTGTGGGAGGGATCTCATTTGGCGAGCAGTACTTC
clone_size: .
d_call: TRBD2
v_call: TRBV6-4
j_call: TRBJ2-7

cdr3_aa: CASSFKTGQGGGPLHF
cdr3_nt: TGTGCCAGCAGTTTTAAAACCGGACAGGGAGGGGGTCCCCTCCACTTT
clone_size: .
d_call: TRBD1
v_call: TRBV11-2
j_call: TRBJ1-6

cdr3_aa: CASRGTYNEQFF
cdr3_nt: TGTGCCAGCAGGGGCACCTACAATGAGCAGTTCTTC
clone_size: .
d_call: .
v_call: TRBV5-4
j_call: TRBJ2-1